Sequencing of this T cell receptor beta chain was carried out in a study of cytomegalovirus exposure and HLA in healthy donors. Study-level results: Some TCR beta chains (over 150 of them) were listed as cytomegalovirus-associated.

Trimming at V came to 6 bases and at J to 5 bases, leaving 8 bases not matched to a gene. Germline CDR1 SNHLY, CDR2 FYNNEI. The CDR3 loop spans 14 amino acids. Vbeta (60) and Jbeta (13) primers were used in the PCR. Some clones are missing from TCRdb's copy, which holds only in-frame ones; the method was immunoSEQ multiplex PCR. The data show about 200,000 clones, with 65% to 85% seen just once and about 3.1% held by the top ten. This clone was picked up a small number of times. The target antigen is unknown. The sample consisted of PBMCs. The receptor was derived from a man in his thirties or forties in good health and CMV-seronegative. The chain has TRBV2 and TRBJ1-1; 8 positions match TRBD1. The CDR3: CASRGGQGGTEAFF. The CDR3 nucleotides are TGTGCCAGCAGAGGCGGACAGGGAGGGACTGAAGCTTTCTTT.